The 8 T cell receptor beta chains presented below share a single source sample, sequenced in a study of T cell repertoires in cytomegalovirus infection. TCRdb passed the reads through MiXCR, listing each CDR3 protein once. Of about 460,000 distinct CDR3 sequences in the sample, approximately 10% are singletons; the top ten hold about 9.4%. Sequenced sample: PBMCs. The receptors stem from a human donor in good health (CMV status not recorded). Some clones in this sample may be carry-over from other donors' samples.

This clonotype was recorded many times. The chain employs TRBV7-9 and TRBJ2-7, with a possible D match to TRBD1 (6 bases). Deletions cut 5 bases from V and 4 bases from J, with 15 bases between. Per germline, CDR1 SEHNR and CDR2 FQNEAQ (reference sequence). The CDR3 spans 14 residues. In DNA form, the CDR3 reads TGTGCCAGCAGCCAAAAAGACAGGTTTTACGAGCAGTACTTC. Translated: CASSQKDRFYEQYF.

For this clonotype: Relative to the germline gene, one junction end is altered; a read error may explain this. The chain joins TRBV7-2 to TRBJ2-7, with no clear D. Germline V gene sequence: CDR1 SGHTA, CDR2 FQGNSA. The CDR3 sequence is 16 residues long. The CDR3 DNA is TGTGCCAGCGGCTTGAGAGGAGCCCTAAGCTCCTACGAGCAGTACTTC. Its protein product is CASGLRGALSSYEQYF.

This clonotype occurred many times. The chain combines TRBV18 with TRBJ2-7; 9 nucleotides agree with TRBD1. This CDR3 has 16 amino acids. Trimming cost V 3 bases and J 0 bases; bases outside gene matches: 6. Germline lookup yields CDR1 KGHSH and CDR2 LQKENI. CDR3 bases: TGTGCCAGCTCACCGTGGGACAGGGTGAGCTCCTACGAGCAGTACTTC. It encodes CASSPWDRVSSYEQYF. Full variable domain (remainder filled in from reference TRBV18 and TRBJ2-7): NAGVMQNPRHLVRRRGQEARLRCSPMKGHSHVYWYRQLPEEGLKFMVYLQKENIIDESGMPKERFSAEFPKEGPSILRIQQVVRGDSAAYFCASSPWDRVSSYEQYFGPGTRLTVT.

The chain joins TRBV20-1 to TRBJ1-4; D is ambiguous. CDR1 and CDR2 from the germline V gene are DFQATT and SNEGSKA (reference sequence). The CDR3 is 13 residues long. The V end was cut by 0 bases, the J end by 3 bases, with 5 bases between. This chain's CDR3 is CSARDSPNEKLFF. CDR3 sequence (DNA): TGCAGTGCTAGAGACAGCCCTAATGAAAAACTGTTTTTT.

The CDR3 sequence is CASGGTTGGRTEAFF. DNA for the CDR3: TGTGCTAGTGGGGGAACGACAGGGGGCCGGACTGAAGCTTTCTTT. This rearrangement joins TRBV12-5 to TRBJ1-1, with 10 bases aligning to TRBD1. The CDR3 spans 15 residues. Germline CDR1 reads LGHNT; CDR2 reads FRNRAP. J gave up 5 bases and V 6 bases, and 9 bases lay outside the gene matches.

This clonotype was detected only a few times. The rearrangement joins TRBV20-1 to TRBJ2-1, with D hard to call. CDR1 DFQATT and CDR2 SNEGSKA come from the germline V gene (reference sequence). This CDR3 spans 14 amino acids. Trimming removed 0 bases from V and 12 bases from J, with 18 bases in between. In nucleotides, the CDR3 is TGCAGTGCTAGAGATAAGGAGACTCAGTCGGGGCAGTTCTTC. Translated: CSARDKETQSGQFF.

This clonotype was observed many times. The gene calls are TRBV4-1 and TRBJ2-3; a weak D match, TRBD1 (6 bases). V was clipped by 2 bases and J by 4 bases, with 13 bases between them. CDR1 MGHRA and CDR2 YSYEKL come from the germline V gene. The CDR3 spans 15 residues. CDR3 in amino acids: CASSQRYGGADTQYF. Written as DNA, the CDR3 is TGCGCCAGCAGCCAAAGATATGGGGGCGCAGATACGCAGTATTTT.

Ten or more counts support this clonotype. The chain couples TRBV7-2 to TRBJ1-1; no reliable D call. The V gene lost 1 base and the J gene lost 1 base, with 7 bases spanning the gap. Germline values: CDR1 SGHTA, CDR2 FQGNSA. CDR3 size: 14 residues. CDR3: CASSLGSQNTEAFF. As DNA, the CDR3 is TGTGCCAGCAGCTTAGGTAGCCAGAACACTGAAGCTTTCTTT.